These 7 T cell receptor beta chains came from one sample sequenced in a study of T cell responses to AZD1222 COVID-19 vaccine. Sequencing used immunoSEQ multiplex PCR; TCRdb keeps in-frame clones, though not all of them. The data contain about 19,000 clones, about four fifths of them singletons. The sequencing used peripheral blood, collected 28 days after the second AZD1222 dose. Receptors originate from an adult who received the AZD1222 COVID-19 vaccine.

The chain combines TRBV7-3 with TRBJ2-1; tentatively, D is TRBD2 (5 bases). This CDR3 is 15 amino acids long. V shed 6 bases and J shed 1 base, with 13 bases lying between them. The germline V gene encodes CDR1 SGHTA and CDR2 FQGTGA. CDR3 in amino acids: CASSLSRDSYNEQFF. CDR3 DNA sequence: TGTGCCAGCAGTCTATCCCGGGATTCCTACAATGAGCAGTTCTTC.

The chain links TRBV18 to TRBJ1-2, with 7 positions matching TRBD1. V was clipped by 4 bases and J by 3 bases; unmatched bases: 14. Germline lookup yields CDR1 KGHSH and CDR2 LQKENI. There are 17 residues in the CDR3. CDR3 residues: CASSLRDSAEWDYGYTF. CDR3 nucleotide sequence: TGTGCCAGCTCACTCCGGGACAGCGCCGAGTGGGACTATGGCTACACCTTC.

The genes are TRBV20-1 and TRBJ2-5; D gene uncertain. The V and J ends lost 0 bases and 9 bases respectively, with 8 bases between them. CDR1 and CDR2 (germline): DFQATT, SNEGSKA (reference sequence). CDR3 length: 11 residues. The CDR3 here is CSARDRRAQYF. The CDR3 DNA reads as TGCAGTGCTAGAGATCGTAGGGCCCAGTACTTC.

The J gene is TRBJ2-1, the V gene TRBV6-2 or TRBV6-3; 10 bases fit TRBD2. The CDR3 consists of 14 residues. J gave up 4 bases and V 4 bases, and 1 base lay outside the gene matches. Germline CDR1 reads MNHEY; CDR2 reads SVGEGT. CDR3 amino acids: CASSSSGRYNEQFF. DNA of the CDR3: TGTGCCAGCAGTTCTAGCGGGAGATACAATGAGCAGTTCTTC.

The rearrangement joins TRBV7-2 to TRBJ1-1; 7 nucleotides line up with TRBD1. The CDR3 runs 15 residues. Trimming at V came to 3 bases and at J to 2 bases, leaving 6 bases not matched to a gene. CDR1 and CDR2 from the germline V gene are SGHTA and FQGNSA. In nucleotides, the CDR3 is TGTGCCAGCAGCTTTCGGACAGGCCTCAACACTGAAGCTTTCTTT. Translated, it gives CASSFRTGLNTEAFF.

This rearrangement joins TRBV9 to TRBJ1-2; D gene ambiguous. From germline, CDR1 is SGDLS and CDR2 YYNGEE. The CDR3 length is 13 residues. The V end lost 0 bases, the J end lost 8 bases, and 11 bases lay between the germline ends. This chain's CDR3 is CASSVEAGWGYTF. CDR3 DNA sequence: TGTGCCAGCAGCGTAGAGGCAGGATGGGGCTACACCTTC. Supplemented by reference TRBV9 and TRBJ1-2, the full variable domain reads DSGVTQTPKHLITATGQRVTLRCSPRSGDLSVYWYQQSLDQGLQFLIQYYNGEERAKGNILERFSAQQFPDLHSELNLSSLELGDSALYFCASSVEAGWGYTFGSGTRLTVV.

This clone was counted once. The chain has TRBV6-5 and TRBJ1-2; 11 nucleotides align to TRBD1. CDR3 size: 14 residues. Germline trimming cut 3 bases from V and 8 bases from J; bases unmatched to any gene: 5. Germline values: CDR1 MNHEY, CDR2 SVGAGI. CDR3 region: CASSYGQGAGGYTF. DNA of the CDR3: TGTGCCAGCAGTTATGGACAGGGGGCGGGAGGCTACACCTTC.